Each of the 22 T cell receptor beta chains below was sequenced from the same sample in a study of early T cells in non-severe SARS-CoV-2 infection (dated by TCRdb to the early 2020s). Libraries were built with 5' RACE. Sequencing relied on a NextSeq 500. The public reads were reprocessed in TCRdb via fastp at Q25 and MiXCR, keeping in-frame beta chains. Each CDR3 protein appears once, grouped with its most common genes and DNA. The sample data list tens of thousands of distinct CDR3 sequences, and 15% of these were observed just once. Jointly, the top ten make up 4.5% to 7% of the sample. The material sequenced was whole blood. The receptors derive from an adult who was a healthcare worker with PCR-confirmed SARS-CoV-2 infection or an uninfected control (not recorded which).

On this clonotype: One end of the junction fails to match germline, which may point to a read error. The chain links TRBV5-8 to TRBJ2-3; perhaps TRBD1 as D (6 bases). The CDR3 extends over 9 amino acids. Germline-derived CDR1 and CDR2 are SGHTS and YDEGEE. CDR3 amino acids: CASSPRGSF. The CDR3 DNA follows: TGTGCCAGCAGCCCGAGGGGGAGTTTT.

This clonotype came up a few times. The V gene is TRBV5-1, the J gene TRBJ2-7; D unclear. This CDR3 is built from 12 residues. Trimming left V 8 bases short and J 4 bases short, with 13 bases between. Germline-derived CDR1 and CDR2 are SGHRS and YFSETQ. CDR3 sequence: CASRSEGYEQYF. The DNA of the CDR3 is TGCGCCAGTAGATCCGAAGGATACGAGCAGTACTTC.

Only one count was recorded for this clonotype. The chain combines TRBV12-3 or TRBV12-4 with TRBJ1-4, with D possibly being TRBD1 (5 bases). The CDR3 length is 14 residues. V was cut by 8 bases and J by 5 bases, with 15 bases left in between. CDR3 DNA sequence: TGTGCCAGCCGACTGAACAGGATCAATGAAAAACTGTTTTTT. Its protein is CASRLNRINEKLFF.

This clonotype occurred many times. The chain combines TRBV5-1 with TRBJ2-3; TRBD1 is a possible D gene (5 bases). Germline V CDR1 and CDR2: SGHRS, YFSETQ. The ends were cut back, 5 bases at V and 6 bases at J, with 16 bases in the middle. CDR3 size: 14 residues. This CDR3 reads CASRLGDSGDTQYF. The CDR3 DNA sequence: TGCGCCAGCAGATTAGGGGATTCAGGGGATACGCAGTATTTT.

The J gene is TRBJ2-7, the V gene TRBV28; D is unresolved. This CDR3 has 11 amino acids. The ends were cut back, 5 bases at V and 2 bases at J, with 4 bases in the middle. The V gene's germline CDR1 is MDHEN and CDR2 SYDVKM. The CDR3 DNA reads TGTGCCAGCAGTGTAACCTACGAGCAGTACTTC. Its translation: CASSVTYEQYF.

The V call is TRBV30, the J call TRBJ2-1; possibly TRBD1 or TRBD2 for D (6 bases each). Trimming took off 6 bases at V and 4 bases at J, with 10 bases between the two ends. Germline V lookup: CDR1 GTSNPN, CDR2 SVGIG (reference sequence). The CDR3 runs to 12 residues. The DNA of the CDR3 is TGTGCCTGCCGGAGGGGGTACAATGAGCAGTTCTTC. Translation gives CACRRGYNEQFF.

The V and J genes are TRBV7-9 and TRBJ2-1, with D perhaps matching TRBD2 (5 bases). The CDR3 sequence is 15 residues long. The germline CDR1 and CDR2 sequences are SEHNR and FQNEAQ (reference sequence). Trimming took 5 bases from V and 0 from J, leaving 11 bases between them. CDR3 coding DNA: TGTGCCAGCAGCCCCGCGGGTAGCTCCTACAATGAGCAGTTCTTC. It codes for CASSPAGSSYNEQFF.

The rearrangement joins TRBV20-1 to TRBJ2-3, with a possible D match to TRBD2 (6 bases). The germline V and J ends were trimmed by 0 bases and 2 bases, with 12 bases remaining between them. Looked up from germline, CDR1 is DFQATT and CDR2 is SNEGSKA (reference sequence). CDR3 length: 15 residues. CDR3 DNA sequence: TGCAGTGCTAGAGATGCCGGGAGATACACAGATACGCAGTATTTT. Its translation: CSARDAGRYTDTQYF.

This clonotype was found many times. This chain uses TRBV28 with TRBJ2-3, with a weak D call TRBD2 (5 bases). The CDR3 has 12 residues. The V gene lost 7 bases and the J gene lost 1 base, with 6 bases spanning the gap. CDR1 and CDR2 (germline): MDHEN, SYDVKM. CDR3 in DNA: TGTGCCAGCAAACTAGGCACAGATACGCAGTATTTT. Its translation is CASKLGTDTQYF.

This clonotype was seen a few times. This chain joins TRBV20-1 and TRBJ2-3; 9 bases line up with TRBD2. Germline assignment: CDR1 DFQATT and CDR2 SNEGSKA (reference sequence). The CDR3 runs to 14 residues. Trimming removed 4 bases from V and 5 bases from J; junction bases left unmatched: 7. CDR3 amino acids: CSATIAGEGDTQYF. The CDR3 DNA is TGCAGTGCTACAATAGCGGGAGAAGGAGATACGCAGTATTTT.

The V and J genes are TRBV20-1 and TRBJ2-7, with TRBD1 matching over 7 bases. V lost 6 bases, J lost 4 bases, and 9 bases stayed unmatched. CDR1 DFQATT and CDR2 SNEGSKA come from the germline V gene (reference sequence). The CDR3 is 13 residues long. The CDR3 DNA sequence: TGCAGTGCGAACCAGCAGACAGGGTACGAGCAGTACTTC. Translating it yields CSANQQTGYEQYF.

Many counts were recorded for this clonotype. The gene calls are TRBV6-1 and TRBJ2-7; no reliable D call. V was clipped by 0 bases and J by 2 bases, with 11 bases between them. Germline-derived CDR1 and CDR2 are MNHNS and SASEGT. The CDR3 is 15 residues long. CDR3 amino acids: CASSEALRGTYEQYF. CDR3 coding DNA: TGTGCCAGCAGTGAAGCTTTACGCGGCACCTACGAGCAGTACTTC.

This clonotype was counted ten times or more. The chain carries TRBV28 and TRBJ2-5; D remains ambiguous. Germline V gene lookup returns CDR1 MDHEN and CDR2 SYDVKM. V shed 0 bases and J shed 9 bases, with 11 bases lying between them. The CDR3 totals 13 residues. The CDR3 sequence is CASSLWAVKAQYF. The CDR3 coding sequence is TGTGCCAGCAGTTTATGGGCAGTTAAGGCCCAGTACTTC.

This clonotype has just a few counts. J is TRBJ2-2 and V is TRBV9; D ambiguous. V lost 0 bases to trimming and J lost 4 bases, with 7 bases between them. CDR3 length: 14 residues. Germline V gene lookup returns CDR1 SGDLS and CDR2 YYNGEE. DNA for the CDR3: TGTGCCAGCAGCGTAGGGTACATCACCGGGGAGCTGTTTTTT. This sequence encodes CASSVGYITGELFF.

Ten or more counts support this clonotype. The chain has TRBV5-6 and TRBJ2-1; the match to TRBD2 covers 11 bases. Germline lookup yields CDR1 SGHDT and CDR2 YYEEEE. The CDR3 totals 13 residues. The ends lost 2 bases at V and 9 bases at J; junction bases unmatched: 1. The CDR3 protein is CASSFGTSGEQFF. CDR3 bases: TGTGCCAGCAGCTTCGGGACTAGCGGTGAGCAGTTCTTC.

The table lists this clonotype with a few counts. The chain couples TRBV5-6 to TRBJ2-2; 8 nucleotides align to TRBD1. Germline values: CDR1 SGHDT, CDR2 YYEEEE. The CDR3 is made up of 15 amino acids. V was clipped by 5 bases and J by 7 bases; unmatched bases: 10. The CDR3 protein is CASSRRGQVSGELFF. The CDR3 nucleotides are TGTGCCAGCAGTCGGAGGGGACAGGTTAGCGGGGAGCTGTTTTTT.

This clonotype was observed a handful of times. V and J are TRBV20-1 and TRBJ1-2, with D hard to call. Trimming removed 3 bases from V and 4 bases from J, with 12 bases in between. There are 13 residues in the CDR3. Per germline, CDR1 DFQATT and CDR2 SNEGSKA (reference sequence). The CDR3 loop is CSASEVQVYGYTF. The CDR3, as DNA: TGCAGTGCTAGCGAAGTTCAGGTCTATGGCTACACCTTC.

The V call is TRBV28, the J call TRBJ2-3; no firm D call. CDR3 size: 12 residues. Germline V gene sequence: CDR1 MDHEN, CDR2 SYDVKM. The V and J ends lost 4 bases and 5 bases respectively, with 7 bases between them. The CDR3, as DNA: TGTGCCAGCAGTTCCTTGAGAGATACGCAGTATTTT. Protein product: CASSSLRDTQYF.

The CDR3 region has the DNA TGTGCCAGCAATTTGTCCGGGGGTCCATACAATGAGCAGTTCTTC. Translation gives CASNLSGGPYNEQFF. The rearrangement uses TRBV2 and TRBJ2-1, with D possibly TRBD2 on 6 matching bases. This CDR3 has 15 residues. CDR1 is SNHLY and CDR2 is FYNNEI in the germline V gene. Trimming removed 7 bases from V and 4 bases from J, with 17 bases in between.

The chain is built from TRBV5-6 and TRBJ2-7, with 7 bases lining up with TRBD2. V lost 2 bases, J lost 6 bases, and 11 bases stayed unmatched. This CDR3 contains 15 residues. The germline gives CDR1 SGHDT, CDR2 YYEEEE. The DNA for the CDR3 is TGTGCCAGCAGCTTAGAGCGATACCCGGGGGGCGAGCAGTACTTC. It is translated as CASSLERYPGGEQYF.

This chain links TRBV4-1 with TRBJ2-3; no firm D call. The CDR3 is 13 residues long. Germline V gives CDR1 MGHRA, CDR2 YSYEKL. Trimming took off 1 base at V and 2 bases at J, with 4 bases between the two ends. The CDR3 nucleotides are TGCGCCAGCAGCCAAGTGTTCACAGATACGCAGTATTTT. It yields the protein CASSQVFTDTQYF.

This clonotype was detected only a few times. The chain employs TRBV25-1 and TRBJ1-1, with D possibly matching TRBD1 (6 bases). V lost 6 bases, J lost 1 base, and 15 bases lay in between. Germline assignment: CDR1 MGHDK and CDR2 SYGVNS. The CDR3 has 15 amino acids. As DNA, the CDR3 is TGTGCCAGCAGCGCAAGGGGGAGAGGGAACACTGAAGCTTTCTTT. The encoded protein is CASSARGRGNTEAFF.